This entry lists 7 T cell receptor beta chains sequenced from one sample in a study of OX40 agonist ivuxolimab in advanced cancers. Method: immunoSEQ multiplex PCR; TCRdb's copy keeps in-frame clones and lacks some. This sample yields approximately 10,000 clones, of which 88% are seen a single time; over 9% belongs to the top ten. The material was CD4+ or CD8+ T cells sorted from blood, obtained in a trial of the OX40 agonist ivuxolimab. Receptors originate from an adult with an advanced solid tumor such as melanoma, head and neck, liver or kidney cancer.

This clone was detected only once. The genes are TRBV5-4 and TRBJ1-3; D remains unclear. This CDR3 is 15 amino acids long. Germline V gene data show CDR1 as SGHNT and CDR2 as YYREEE (reference sequence). The V end lost 1 base, the J end lost 0 bases, and 8 bases lay between the germline ends. The CDR3 protein is CASSLYGPSGNTIYF. DNA for the CDR3: TGTGCCAGCAGCTTGTACGGGCCCTCTGGAAACACCATATATTTT.

This clone came up a few times. This chain connects TRBV4-1 to TRBJ2-3; D uncertain. This CDR3 is 14 amino acids long. With 0 bases removed from V and 2 bases from J, the gap between germline ends came to 6 bases. Germline V lookup: CDR1 MGHRA, CDR2 YSYEKL. CDR3 nucleotide sequence: TGCGCCAGCAGCCAAGATACTAACACAGATACGCAGTATTTT. This gives the protein CASSQDTNTDTQYF.

The chain links TRBV5-6 to TRBJ2-7; 7 bases line up with TRBD1. The CDR3 length is 14 residues. CDR1 and CDR2 from the germline V gene are SGHDT and YYEEEE. After removal of 0 bases from V and 2 bases from J, the junction contained 2 bases not matched to a gene. The CDR3 region is CASSLAQGAYEQYF. CDR3 DNA: TGTGCCAGCAGCTTGGCTCAGGGGGCCTACGAGCAGTACTTC.

The rearrangement links TRBV9 to TRBJ2-3, with D perhaps matching TRBD2 (5 bases). Trimming took off 4 bases at V and 1 base at J, with 16 bases between the two ends. Germline V gene lookup returns CDR1 SGDLS and CDR2 YYNGEE. This CDR3 has 16 amino acids. The chain's CDR3 is CASSPSGPGGTDTQYF. In DNA, the CDR3 is TGTGCCAGCAGCCCTTCCGGACCCGGGGGCACAGATACGCAGTATTTT. Together with reference TRBV9 and TRBJ2-3, the CDR3 gives the full variable domain: DSGVTQTPKHLITATGQRVTLRCSPRSGDLSVYWYQQSLDQGLQFLIQYYNGEERAKGNILERFSAQQFPDLHSELNLSSLELGDSALYFCASSPSGPGGTDTQYFGPGTRLTVL.

This rearrangement joins TRBV28 to TRBJ1-4; D gene uncertain. V was pared by 4 bases and J by 0 bases, with 9 bases between. The CDR3 has 15 residues. CDR1 and CDR2 from the germline V gene are MDHEN and SYDVKM. CDR3 sequence: CASSSPWSTNEKLFF. CDR3 coding DNA: TGTGCCAGCAGTTCTCCATGGTCAACTAATGAAAAACTGTTTTTT. Full variable domain (outside the CDR3, taken from reference TRBV28 and TRBJ1-4): DVKVTQSSRYLVKRTGEKVFLECVQDMDHENMFWYRQDPGLGLRLIYFSYDVKMKEKGDIPEGYSVSREKKERFSLILESASTNQTSMYLCASSSPWSTNEKLFFGSGTQLSVL.

This clone was seen only once. V gene TRBV13 combines with J gene TRBJ2-1; D could derive from TRBD1 or TRBD2 (5 bases each). Germline CDR1 and CDR2: PRHDT and FYEKMQ (reference sequence). The CDR3 covers 12 residues. The V end was cut by 3 bases, the J end by 8 bases, with 8 bases between. The CDR3 is CASSFQGDEQFF. CDR3 DNA sequence: TGTGCCAGCAGCTTCCAGGGAGATGAGCAGTTCTTC.

This chain uses TRBV5-1 with TRBJ1-1; D unresolved. This CDR3 has 14 residues. Trimming left V 1 base short and J 1 base short, with 8 bases between. CDR1 SGHRS and CDR2 YFSETQ come from the germline V gene. The CDR3 loop is CASSLLAENTEAFF. CDR3 bases: TGCGCCAGCAGCTTGTTGGCAGAGAACACTGAAGCTTTCTTT. The entire variable domain, with the rest obtained from reference TRBV5-1 and TRBJ1-1, is as follows: KAGVTQTPRYLIKTRGQQVTLSCSPISGHRSVSWYQQTPGQGLQFLFEYFSETQRNKGNFPGRFSGRQFSNSRSEMNVSTLELGDSALYLCASSLLAENTEAFFGQGTRLTVV.